The clone carrying this T cell receptor (beta chain) was observed a few times. What it recognizes is unknown. The sample is drawn from a study of T cell responses to AZD1222 COVID-19 vaccine. Study observations and caveats: Unmutated variant regions are reportedly targeted by nearly half of spike-specific TCRs. Just five or six AZD1222 recipients tested seropositive at baseline. Donors were largely white British and mainly female; clonal diversity was possibly underestimated. The study sampled repertoires only after the peak T cell response.

This table comes from immunoSEQ multiplex PCR, and its TCRdb copy is limited to in-frame clones, with some not included. Of approximately 150,000 clones in the sample, roughly 90% were seen once. Source: peripheral blood, taken 28 days after the second AZD1222 dose. The source of this sequence is an adult who received the AZD1222 COVID-19 vaccine.

The CDR3 DNA sequence: TGTGCCAGCAGCCAAGTTCCGGGAGGGCCGGGTGAGCAGTTCTTC. Its protein is CASSQVPGGPGEQFF. This chain connects TRBV3-1 (or the pseudogene TRBV3-2) to TRBJ2-1; 8 bases are a match to TRBD2. The germline CDR1 and CDR2 sequences are LGHDT and YNNKEL (reference sequence). The CDR3 runs to 15 residues. After removal of 1 base from V and 9 bases from J, the junction contained 8 bases not matched to a gene.